This is a list of T cell receptor beta chains from one sample in a study of control samples from healthy donors and cancer patients. Assay used: immunoSEQ multiplex PCR; TCRdb lists only in-frame clones, some missing. Of about 140,000 clones listed, 80% to 95% were seen once; the top ten hold about 11%. Sequences were obtained from blood. These receptor sequences come from a man aged 25-45 years in good health. The CDR3 runs from the conserved cysteine through the conserved F or W. The order of the fields is clone size, J gene, V gene, D gene, CDR3 protein, CDR3 DNA. The D gene is left open where the match is weak. Rows give clone size only sometimes, using once, few, many, or a class for an expanded clone.

clone size: .
J gene: TRBJ2-5
V gene: TRBV3-1/TRBV3-2
D gene: .
CDR3 protein: CASRETGRVETQYF
CDR3 DNA: TGTGCCAGCAGGGAGACCGGTCGGGTGGAGACCCAGTACTTC

clone size: .
J gene: TRBJ2-1
V gene: TRBV12-5
D gene: TRBD2
CDR3 protein: CASGLVLGSSGRVGTDEQFF
CDR3 DNA: TGTGCTAGTGGTTTGGTACTAGGATCTAGCGGGAGGGTGGGTACTGATGAGCAGTTCTTC

clone size: .
J gene: TRBJ1-1
V gene: TRBV9
D gene: .
CDR3 protein: CASSAGATEAFF
CDR3 DNA: TGTGCCAGCAGCGCAGGGGCTACTGAAGCTTTCTTT

clone size: .
J gene: TRBJ2-1
V gene: TRBV12-5
D gene: TRBD2
CDR3 protein: CASGLVLAGGSEKSYNEQFF
CDR3 DNA: TGTGCTAGTGGTTTGGTACTAGCGGGAGGATCGGAAAAATCCTACAATGAGCAGTTCTTC

clone size: once
J gene: TRBJ2-2
V gene: TRBV7-8
D gene: TRBD2
CDR3 protein: CASSFSGRGVTGELFF
CDR3 DNA: TGTGCCAGCAGCTTTAGCGGGAGAGGCGTCACCGGGGAGCTGTTTTTT

clone size: .
J gene: TRBJ2-1
V gene: TRBV7-9
D gene: TRBD2
CDR3 protein: CASSLGLAGNAGEQFF
CDR3 DNA: TGTGCCAGCAGCTTGGGACTAGCGGGTAACGCTGGAGAGCAGTTCTTC

clone size: .
J gene: TRBJ2-7
V gene: TRBV5-1
D gene: .
CDR3 protein: CASSLIPETYEQYF
CDR3 DNA: TGCGCCAGCAGCTTGATTCCGGAGACCTACGAGCAGTACTTC

clone size: .
J gene: TRBJ2-3
V gene: TRBV7-6
D gene: TRBD1
CDR3 protein: CASSLGDRGSPDTQYF
CDR3 DNA: TGTGCCAGCAGCTTAGGGGACAGGGGATCCCCAGATACGCAGTATTTT

clone size: .
J gene: TRBJ2-7
V gene: TRBV15
D gene: TRBD2
CDR3 protein: CATSSGSGSMYEQYF
CDR3 DNA: TGTGCCACCAGCAGCGGTAGCGGGAGTATGTACGAGCAGTACTTC

clone size: .
J gene: TRBJ2-7
V gene: TRBV28
D gene: TRBD1
CDR3 protein: CASRGAGQGIYEQYF
CDR3 DNA: TGTGCCAGCAGGGGGGCGGGACAGGGGATCTACGAGCAGTACTTC

clone size: .
J gene: TRBJ1-1
V gene: TRBV27
D gene: .
CDR3 protein: CASSYDLGDRRTEAFF
CDR3 DNA: TGTGCCAGCAGTTACGACCTGGGGGATCGGAGAACTGAAGCTTTCTTT

clone size: once
J gene: TRBJ2-1
V gene: TRBV7-6
D gene: TRBD2
CDR3 protein: CASSRSPGTSSYNEQFF
CDR3 DNA: TGTGCCAGCAGCCGCTCGCCCGGGACTAGCTCCTACAATGAGCAGTTCTTC

clone size: .
J gene: TRBJ1-5
V gene: TRBV28
D gene: TRBD1
CDR3 protein: CASSTLRDSSNQPQHF
CDR3 DNA: TGTGCCAGCAGTACCCTGAGGGACAGTAGCAATCAGCCCCAGCATTTT

clone size: once
J gene: TRBJ2-5
V gene: TRBV4-1
D gene: .
CDR3 protein: CASSQGGSAGAETQYF
CDR3 DNA: TGCGCCAGCAGCCAAGGGGGGTCAGCCGGGGCGGAGACCCAGTACTTC

clone size: .
J gene: TRBJ2-5
V gene: TRBV4-3
D gene: .
CDR3 protein: CASSLGIGETQYF
CDR3 DNA: TGCGCCAGCAGTTTGGGCATTGGAGAGACCCAGTACTTC

clone size: .
J gene: TRBJ2-3
V gene: TRBV6-5
D gene: .
CDR3 protein: CASSRWGTSTDTQYF
CDR3 DNA: TGTGCCAGCAGTCGTTGGGGAACAAGCACAGATACGCAGTATTTT

clone size: .
J gene: TRBJ2-3
V gene: TRBV3-1/TRBV3-2
D gene: TRBD1
CDR3 protein: CASSQDPGQDLTDTQYF
CDR3 DNA: TGTGCCAGCAGCCAAGACCCGGGACAGGACCTCACAGATACGCAGTATTTT

clone size: .
J gene: TRBJ1-5
V gene: TRBV3-1/TRBV3-2
D gene: .
CDR3 protein: CASSQGGNQPQHF
CDR3 DNA: TGTGCCAGCAGCCAAGGAGGCAATCAGCCCCAGCATTTT

clone size: .
J gene: TRBJ2-7
V gene: TRBV21-1
D gene: .
CDR3 protein: CASSKLRKPVEQYF
CDR3 DNA: TGTGCCAGCAGCAAACTTCGTAAACCTGTCGAGCAGTACTTC

clone size: .
J gene: TRBJ1-2
V gene: TRBV28
D gene: .
CDR3 protein: CASSAGTFYGYTF
CDR3 DNA: TGTGCCAGCAGTGCCGGGACATTCTATGGCTACACCTTC

clone size: .
J gene: TRBJ2-7
V gene: TRBV27
D gene: .
CDR3 protein: CASSPRNSPYEQYF
CDR3 DNA: TGTGCCAGCAGTCCCCGGAATTCGCCCTACGAGCAGTACTTC

clone size: many
J gene: TRBJ2-1
V gene: TRBV10-1
D gene: TRBD1
CDR3 protein: CASSRGSSEQFF
CDR3 DNA: TGCGCCAGCAGCAGGGGGTCAAGTGAGCAGTTCTTC

clone size: .
J gene: TRBJ1-2
V gene: TRBV5-5
D gene: TRBD1
CDR3 protein: CASSKDRANYGYTF
CDR3 DNA: TGTGCCAGCAGCAAAGACAGGGCCAACTATGGCTACACCTTC

clone size: .
J gene: TRBJ2-3
V gene: TRBV7-3
D gene: .
CDR3 protein: CASSQNPRPGDTQYF
CDR3 DNA: TGTGCCAGCAGCCAAAACCCCCGGCCGGGAGATACGCAGTATTTT

clone size: once
J gene: TRBJ2-5
V gene: TRBV19
D gene: .
CDR3 protein: CASSTGHPLETQYF
CDR3 DNA: TGTGCCAGTAGTACCGGACACCCCCTGGAGACCCAGTACTTC

clone size: .
J gene: TRBJ2-1
V gene: TRBV28
D gene: TRBD2
CDR3 protein: CASSSATSGRAGEQFF
CDR3 DNA: TGTGCCAGCAGTTCCGCAACTAGCGGGAGGGCCGGGGAGCAGTTCTTC

clone size: .
J gene: TRBJ2-1
V gene: TRBV19
D gene: TRBD2
CDR3 protein: CASSLSGTSGSDEQFF
CDR3 DNA: TGTGCCAGTAGTCTATCCGGGACTAGCGGGAGCGATGAGCAGTTCTTC

clone size: .
J gene: TRBJ1-5
V gene: TRBV27
D gene: .
CDR3 protein: CASSDGHNQPQHF
CDR3 DNA: TGTGCCAGCAGCGACGGACACAATCAGCCCCAGCATTTT

clone size: .
J gene: TRBJ1-1
V gene: TRBV5-4
D gene: .
CDR3 protein: CASSLFTGSDTEAFF
CDR3 DNA: TGTGCCAGCAGCCTTTTTACAGGGAGTGACACTGAAGCTTTCTTT

clone size: .
J gene: TRBJ2-1
V gene: TRBV7-2
D gene: .
CDR3 protein: CASSLGNEQFF
CDR3 DNA: TGTGCCAGCAGCTTAGGCAATGAGCAGTTCTTC

clone size: .
J gene: TRBJ1-3
V gene: TRBV5-6
D gene: .
CDR3 protein: CASSLDMSSGNTIYF
CDR3 DNA: TGTGCCAGCAGCTTGGACATGAGCTCTGGAAACACCATATATTTT

clone size: .
J gene: TRBJ2-2
V gene: TRBV2
D gene: .
CDR3 protein: CASSVKNTGELFF
CDR3 DNA: TGTGCCAGCAGTGTAAAGAACACCGGGGAGCTGTTTTTT